This T cell receptor beta chain was profiled in a study of T cell responses to AZD1222 COVID-19 vaccine. Libraries were prepared by immunoSEQ multiplex PCR; TCRdb keeps only in-frame clonotypes and omits some of them. Of 90,000 to 150,000 clones in the sample, around nine tenths were seen once. V lost 7 bases to trimming and J lost 0 bases, with 13 bases between them. The CDR3 is made up of 16 amino acids. Germline V lookup: CDR1 SNHLY, CDR2 FYNNEI. Comments on this clone: Its antigen is undetermined.

Regarding the study as a whole: Clonal diversity may have been underestimated, and the donors were mostly white British, with more females than males. Repertoires were sampled only after the peak T cell response. Baseline seropositivity occurred in only six AZD1222 recipients. Spike-specific TCR depth and breadth grew after two AZD1222 doses.

J is TRBJ1-6 and V is TRBV2, with D possibly being TRBD1 (6 bases). The clonotype was recovered from an adult in good health. Sample: peripheral blood, taken on day 0 of AZD1222 vaccination. CDR3 in amino acids: CASMGRGGSYNSPLHF. CDR3 nucleotides: TGTGCCAGCATGGGCAGGGGAGGCTCCTATAATTCACCCCTCCACTTT.